The next 25 T cell receptor beta chains were all read from a single sample in a study of cytomegalovirus exposure and HLA in healthy donors. Primers: 60 Vbeta forward and 13 Jbeta reverse. Clones were read by immunoSEQ multiplex PCR, and TCRdb kept only the in-frame ones, dropping some. The table lists around 130,000 clones, around 77% of them singletons. The sample was PBMCs. These receptors originate from a man aged 45-60 years in good health and CMV-seronegative.

The V gene is TRBV9, the J gene TRBJ1-1, with D tentatively TRBD1 (6 bases). Trimming stripped 0 bases from V and 4 bases from J, with 10 bases between. The CDR3 has 14 amino acids. Germline V CDR1 and CDR2: SGDLS, YYNGEE. CDR3 residues: CASSVGRGGTEAFF. The CDR3 DNA follows: TGTGCCAGCAGCGTAGGGAGGGGGGGCACTGAAGCTTTCTTT.

J is TRBJ2-1 and V is TRBV7-2; D is possibly TRBD2 (5 bases). Germline lookup yields CDR1 SGHTA and CDR2 FQGNSA. With 7 bases removed from V and 9 bases from J, the gap between germline ends came to 10 bases. This CDR3 contains 11 residues. In nucleotides, the CDR3 is TGTGCCAGCACCCTCGGAGGTGAGCAGTTCTTC. Amino acid sequence: CASTLGGEQFF.

The chain employs TRBV15 and TRBJ1-5, with TRBD1 matching 7 bases. After removal of 0 bases from V and 7 bases from J, the junction contained 6 bases not matched to a gene. Germline lookup yields CDR1 LNHNV and CDR2 YYDKDF (reference sequence). There are 15 residues in the CDR3. The DNA of the CDR3 is TGTGCCACCAGCAGAGATACAGGGGTAGTACAGCCCCAGCATTTT. This codes for CATSRDTGVVQPQHF.

This clone was counted between two and nine times. The genes are TRBV7-8 and TRBJ2-7, with 8 bases lining up with TRBD1. The ends lost 0 bases at V and 0 bases at J; junction bases unmatched: 4. The CDR3 extends over 16 amino acids. Per the germline V gene, CDR1 is SGHVS and CDR2 is FQNEAQ. Written as DNA, the CDR3 is TGTGCCAGCAGCTTAGCGACCACAGGGGGCTCCTACGAGCAGTACTTC. It codes for CASSLATTGGSYEQYF.

This rearrangement joins TRBV11-2 to TRBJ1-4; 9 positions match TRBD1. J was trimmed by 8 bases and V by 4 bases; bases with no gene match: 11. The CDR3 totals 16 residues. Germline loops: CDR1 SGHAT, CDR2 FQNNGV. The CDR3 region is CASSSNSGTGNEKLFF. Here the CDR3 DNA reads TGTGCCAGCAGCTCAAACTCCGGGACAGGGAACGAAAAACTGTTTTTT. Based on the CDR3 plus reference TRBV11-2 and TRBJ1-4, the full variable domain is EAGVAQSPRYKIIEKRQSVAFWCNPISGHATLYWYQQILGQGPKLLIQFQNNGVVDDSQLPKDRFSAERLKGVDSTLKIQPAKLEDSAVYLCASSSNSGTGNEKLFFGSGTQLSVL.

The V and J genes are TRBV6-5 and TRBJ1-2; the match to TRBD1 covers 8 bases. Germline V gives CDR1 MNHEY, CDR2 SVGAGI. V shed 6 bases and J 8 bases; nucleotides not matched to a gene: 8. The CDR3 is 13 amino acids. CDR3 sequence reads: CASRPQGAGGYTF. Here the CDR3 DNA reads TGTGCCAGCAGGCCCCAGGGGGCTGGGGGCTACACCTTC.

The chain carries TRBV21-1 and TRBJ2-7; the table's D call TRBD1 went unverified against the DNA. TRBV21-1 is a recognized pseudogene. The CDR3 is made up of 21 amino acids. The CDR3 sequence is CASSDGIGVNRDSKGAYEQYF. The CDR3 DNA reads TGTGCCAGCAGCGATGGGATCGGGGTAAACCGGGACAGTAAAGGAGCCTACGAGCAGTACTTC.

This clone was counted a single time. This chain uses TRBV6-1 with TRBJ2-7; possibly TRBD1 for D (6 bases). V was cut by 11 bases and J by 4 bases, with 15 bases left in between. The CDR3 spans 12 residues. From germline, CDR1 is MNHNS and CDR2 SASEGT. In DNA, the CDR3 is TGTGCCGGGGCCGGGACAACTTACGAGCAGTACTTC. Protein product: CAGAGTTYEQYF.

A remark on this clone: Additional DNA sequences in this sample encode the identical CDR3. The chain links TRBV18 to TRBJ2-7, with TRBD1 matching 10 bases. With 3 bases clipped from V and 5 bases from J, the junction kept 1 base outside the gene matches. This CDR3 spans 13 amino acids. Germline CDR1 KGHSH, CDR2 LQKENI. CDR3 sequence reads: CASSPGTGDEQYF. In DNA form, the CDR3 reads TGTGCCAGCTCACCTGGGACAGGGGACGAGCAGTACTTC.

This chain uses TRBV28 with TRBJ1-2; 7 nucleotides align to TRBD1. V lost 1 base, J lost 2 bases, and 10 bases stayed unmatched. The CDR3 consists of 17 residues. Germline CDR1 reads MDHEN; CDR2 reads SYDVKM. The CDR3 loop is CASSLLLRTGPNYGYTF. Written as DNA, the CDR3 is TGTGCCAGCAGTTTATTACTACGGACAGGACCCAACTATGGCTACACCTTC.

The gene calls are TRBV28 and TRBJ1-2; no firm D call. The CDR3 is 13 residues long. The germline V gene has CDR1 MDHEN and CDR2 SYDVKM. The V gene lost 6 bases and the J gene lost 8 bases, with 16 bases spanning the gap. Here the CDR3 DNA reads TGTGCCAGCAGCACACAACCCGGCGGGGGCTACACCTTC. Translated: CASSTQPGGGYTF.

The chain has TRBV2 and TRBJ2-7; weak D call: TRBD2 (7 bases). This CDR3 is built from 14 residues. The germline gives CDR1 SNHLY, CDR2 FYNNEI. The V gene lost 0 bases and the J gene lost 6 bases, with 12 bases spanning the gap. CDR3: CASSEATGRGEQYF. The CDR3 coding sequence is TGTGCCAGCAGTGAAGCCACAGGGAGGGGCGAGCAGTACTTC.

J is TRBJ2-5 and V is TRBV5-1, with D uncertain. The V and J ends lost 0 bases and 2 bases respectively, with 8 bases between them. The CDR3 extends over 14 amino acids. Germline CDR1 reads SGHRS; CDR2 reads YFSETQ. CDR3 bases: TGCGCCAGCAGCTTGGTTTTACAGCAAGAGACCCAGTACTTC. This gives the protein CASSLVLQQETQYF.

The rearrangement links TRBV30 to TRBJ2-7; 7 bases are a match to TRBD1. Germline CDR1 GTSNPN, CDR2 SVGIG (reference sequence). The CDR3 runs to 15 residues. The ends lost 0 bases at V and 5 bases at J; junction bases unmatched: 10. CDR3 bases: TGTGCCTGGAGTGTAATGGGACAGTCAAGCAACGAGCAGTACTTC. Amino acid sequence: CAWSVMGQSSNEQYF.

The chain is built from TRBV25-1 and TRBJ2-7; D is perhaps TRBD2 (6 bases). The germline V gene encodes CDR1 MGHDK and CDR2 SYGVNS. V was trimmed by 3 bases and J by 7 bases, leaving 16 bases between them. This CDR3 contains 14 residues. This CDR3 is CASSEYGGKREQYF. DNA for the CDR3: TGTGCCAGCAGTGAGTATGGCGGGAAGCGAGAGCAGTACTTC.

The chain carries TRBV28 and TRBJ1-2, with 7 bases that match TRBD1. Germline-derived CDR1 and CDR2 are MDHEN and SYDVKM. This CDR3 is built from 17 residues. J lost 0 bases, V lost 1 base, and 8 bases had no gene match. In nucleotides, the CDR3 is TGTGCCAGCAGTTTATACATAACAGGGGTTCCTAACTATGGCTACACCTTC. This translates into CASSLYITGVPNYGYTF.

This chain connects TRBV4-1 to TRBJ2-2; D is possibly TRBD1 (5 bases). Trimming took off 1 base at V and 3 bases at J, with 15 bases between the two ends. This CDR3 is 17 amino acids long. Germline lookup yields CDR1 MGHRA and CDR2 YSYEKL. The CDR3 spells CASSQGGADGYTGELFF. DNA of the CDR3: TGCGCCAGCAGCCAAGGGGGCGCGGACGGGTACACCGGGGAGCTGTTTTTT.

This clone turned up a few times. The chain is built from TRBV10-2 and TRBJ1-1; 7 nucleotides align to TRBD1. Germline-derived CDR1 and CDR2 are WSHSY and SAAADI. The CDR3 is 14 amino acids. The ends lost 6 bases at V and 3 bases at J; junction bases unmatched: 7. The CDR3 DNA sequence: TGCGCCAGCAGGACAGGGCCCGGGTACACTGAAGCTTTCTTT. Protein product: CASRTGPGYTEAFF.

The chain links TRBV6-1 to TRBJ2-7, with D tentatively TRBD2 (6 bases). The V gene's germline CDR1 is MNHNS and CDR2 SASEGT. The CDR3 totals 17 residues. The V and J ends lost 4 bases and 1 base respectively, with 20 bases between them. DNA of the CDR3: TGTGCCAGCAGTGTCTTTCCCCGGGCGGAGGGGTCCTACGAGCAGTACTTC. Translating gives CASSVFPRAEGSYEQYF.

V gene TRBV19 combines with J gene TRBJ2-5, with 7 bases aligning to TRBD2. The germline CDR1 and CDR2 sequences are LNHDA and SQIVND (reference sequence). The V gene end was trimmed by 9 bases and the J gene end by 7 bases; junction bases not matched to a gene: 11. The CDR3 extends over 13 amino acids. CDR3 amino acids: CASSGVGDGTQYF. In DNA form, the CDR3 reads TGTGCCAGCAGCGGGGTAGGGGATGGGACCCAGTACTTC.

The chain is built from TRBV7-2 and TRBJ2-3, with D possibly being TRBD1 (6 bases). This CDR3 region has 15 residues. Germline CDR1 and CDR2: SGHTA and FQGNSA. The V and J ends lost 2 bases and 5 bases respectively, with 14 bases between them. CDR3 sequence reads: CASSLRGRGLDTQYF. CDR3 DNA: TGTGCCAGCAGCTTACGAGGCAGGGGCTTAGATACGCAGTATTTT.

The CDR3 DNA sequence: TGTGCCAGCAGTAACCAGGAGGGGCGGGAGACCCAGTACTTC. Its translation is CASSNQEGRETQYF. This chain joins TRBV7-9 and TRBJ2-5, with D tentatively TRBD2 (6 bases). The germline V gene has CDR1 SEHNR and CDR2 FQNEAQ (reference sequence). CDR3 length: 14 amino acids. Trimming cost V 6 bases and J 5 bases, with 16 bases left between them.

The chain employs TRBV29-1 and TRBJ1-2; 7 bases align to TRBD1. V shed 4 bases and J 6 bases; nucleotides not matched to a gene: 5. Germline values: CDR1 SQVTM, CDR2 ANQGSEA. This CDR3 comprises 12 residues. The CDR3 bases are TGCAGCGTTGGTAGTCAGGGGGATGGCTACACCTTC. This sequence encodes CSVGSQGDGYTF.

The chain links TRBV27 to TRBJ2-5; TRBD2 aligns across 7 bases. V shed 5 bases and J 5 bases; nucleotides not matched to a gene: 8. This CDR3 has 14 residues. The V gene's germline CDR1 is MNHEY and CDR2 SMNVEV (reference sequence). The CDR3 loop is CASSPRLARETQYF. The CDR3 nucleotides read TGTGCCAGCAGTCCTCGACTAGCACGGGAGACCCAGTACTTC.

The rearrangement links TRBV5-4 to TRBJ2-7; possible D gene TRBD2, 7 bases. The V gene's germline CDR1 is SGHNT and CDR2 YYREEE (reference sequence). This CDR3 spans 19 amino acids. V lost 0 bases, J lost 0 bases, and 22 bases lay in between. The CDR3 DNA sequence: TGTGCCAGCAGCTTGGGTTTAGCGGGCAGCTCAGGGGCCTCCTACGAGCAGTACTTC. It translates to CASSLGLAGSSGASYEQYF.